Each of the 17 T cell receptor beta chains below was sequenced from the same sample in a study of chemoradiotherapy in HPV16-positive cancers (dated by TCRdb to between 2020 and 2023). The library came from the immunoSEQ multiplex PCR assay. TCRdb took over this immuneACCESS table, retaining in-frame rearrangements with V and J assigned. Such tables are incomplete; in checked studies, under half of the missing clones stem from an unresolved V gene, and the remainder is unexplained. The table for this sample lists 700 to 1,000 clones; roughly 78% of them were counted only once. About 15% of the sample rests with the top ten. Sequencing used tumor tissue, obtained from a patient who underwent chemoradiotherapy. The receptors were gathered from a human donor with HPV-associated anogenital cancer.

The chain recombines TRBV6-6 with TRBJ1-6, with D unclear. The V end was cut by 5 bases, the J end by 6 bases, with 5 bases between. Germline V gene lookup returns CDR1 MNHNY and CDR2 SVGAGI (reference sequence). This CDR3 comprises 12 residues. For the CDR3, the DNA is TGTGCCAGCAGTCCTCGTAATTCACCCCTCCACTTT. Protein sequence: CASSPRNSPLHF.

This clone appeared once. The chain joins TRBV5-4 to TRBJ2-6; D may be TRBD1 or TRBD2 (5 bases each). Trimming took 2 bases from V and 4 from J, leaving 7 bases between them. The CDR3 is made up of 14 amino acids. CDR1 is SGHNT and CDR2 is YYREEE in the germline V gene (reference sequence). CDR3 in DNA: TGTGCCAGCAGCTTCAGGGACGGGGCCAACGTCCTGACTTTC. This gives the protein CASSFRDGANVLTF.

CDR3 region: CASSYGRANYGYTF. CDR3 sequence (DNA): TGTGCCAGCAGTTACGGCAGGGCTAACTATGGCTACACCTTC. The chain uses TRBV6-5 and TRBJ1-2; D possibly corresponds to TRBD1 (5 bases). V was clipped by 2 bases and J by 0 bases, with 7 bases between them. CDR1 and CDR2 (germline): MNHEY, SVGAGI. This CDR3 is built from 14 residues.

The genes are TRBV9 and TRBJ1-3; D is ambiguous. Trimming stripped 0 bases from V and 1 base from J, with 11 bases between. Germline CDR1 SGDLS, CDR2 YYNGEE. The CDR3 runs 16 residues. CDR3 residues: CASSVAGRGSGNTIYF. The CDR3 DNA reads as TGTGCCAGCAGCGTAGCTGGACGAGGGTCTGGAAACACCATATATTTT. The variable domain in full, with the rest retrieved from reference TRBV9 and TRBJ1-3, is DSGVTQTPKHLITATGQRVTLRCSPRSGDLSVYWYQQSLDQGLQFLIQYYNGEERAKGNILERFSAQQFPDLHSELNLSSLELGDSALYFCASSVAGRGSGNTIYFGEGSWLTVV.

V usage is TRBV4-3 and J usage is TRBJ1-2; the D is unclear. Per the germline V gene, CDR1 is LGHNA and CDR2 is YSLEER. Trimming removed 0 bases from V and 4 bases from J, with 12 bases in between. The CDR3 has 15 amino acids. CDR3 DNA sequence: TGCGCCAGCAGCCAAGATACCGGGAGCGCCTATGGCTACACCTTC. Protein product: CASSQDTGSAYGYTF.

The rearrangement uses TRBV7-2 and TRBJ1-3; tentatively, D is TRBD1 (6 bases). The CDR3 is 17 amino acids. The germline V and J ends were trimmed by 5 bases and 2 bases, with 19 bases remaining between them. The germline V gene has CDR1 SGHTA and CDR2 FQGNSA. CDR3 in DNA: TGTGCCAGCAGCGGAGGGCCAGGCAGGGGCCCTGGAAACACCATATATTTT. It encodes CASSGGPGRGPGNTIYF.

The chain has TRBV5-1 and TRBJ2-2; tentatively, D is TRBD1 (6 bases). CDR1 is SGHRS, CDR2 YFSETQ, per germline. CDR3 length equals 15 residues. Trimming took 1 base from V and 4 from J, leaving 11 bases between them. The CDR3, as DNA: TGCGCCAGCAGCTTGCAGGGGTTAGGCACCGGGGAGCTGTTTTTT. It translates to CASSLQGLGTGELFF.

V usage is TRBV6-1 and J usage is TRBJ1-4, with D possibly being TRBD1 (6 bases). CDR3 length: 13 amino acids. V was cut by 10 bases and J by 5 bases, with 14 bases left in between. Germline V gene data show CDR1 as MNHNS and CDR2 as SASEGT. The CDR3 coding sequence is TGTGCCACTGCCGGACAGTTAAATGAAAAACTGTTTTTT. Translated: CATAGQLNEKLFF.

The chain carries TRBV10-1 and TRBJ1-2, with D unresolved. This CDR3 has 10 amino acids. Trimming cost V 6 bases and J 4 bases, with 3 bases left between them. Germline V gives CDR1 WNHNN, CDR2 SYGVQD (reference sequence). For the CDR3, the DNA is TGCGCCAGCAGGACCTATGGCTACACCTTC. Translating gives CASRTYGYTF.

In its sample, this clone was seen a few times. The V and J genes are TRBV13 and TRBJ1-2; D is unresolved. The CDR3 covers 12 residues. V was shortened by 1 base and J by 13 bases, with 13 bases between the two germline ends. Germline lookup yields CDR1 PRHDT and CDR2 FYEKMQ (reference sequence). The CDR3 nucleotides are TGTGCCAGCAGCTTAGTCGACGTCCGGGTCACCTTC. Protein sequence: CASSLVDVRVTF.

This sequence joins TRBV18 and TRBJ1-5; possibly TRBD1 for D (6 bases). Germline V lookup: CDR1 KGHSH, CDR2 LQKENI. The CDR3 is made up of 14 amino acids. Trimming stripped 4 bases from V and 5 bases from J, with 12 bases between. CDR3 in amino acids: CASSLQGSDQPQHF. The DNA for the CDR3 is TGTGCCAGCTCACTTCAGGGGAGCGATCAGCCCCAGCATTTT.

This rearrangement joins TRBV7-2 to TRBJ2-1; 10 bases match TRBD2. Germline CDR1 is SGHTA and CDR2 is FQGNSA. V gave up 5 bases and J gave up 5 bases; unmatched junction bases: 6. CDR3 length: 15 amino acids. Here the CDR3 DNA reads TGTGCCAGCAGCCGGACTAGCGGACCCCACAATGAGCAGTTCTTC. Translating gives CASSRTSGPHNEQFF.

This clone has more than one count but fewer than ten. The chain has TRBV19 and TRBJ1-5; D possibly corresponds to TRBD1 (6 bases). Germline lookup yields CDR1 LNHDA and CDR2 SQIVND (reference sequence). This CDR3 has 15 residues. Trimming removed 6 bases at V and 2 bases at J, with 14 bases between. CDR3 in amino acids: CASRGDTGGNQPQHF. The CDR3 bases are TGTGCCAGTAGGGGGGACACTGGCGGCAATCAGCCCCAGCATTTT. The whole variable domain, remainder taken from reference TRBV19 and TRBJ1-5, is DGGITQSPKYLFRKEGQNVTLSCEQNLNHDAMYWYRQDPGQGLRLIYYSQIVNDFQKGDIAEGYSVSREKKESFPLTVTSAQKNPTAFYLCASRGDTGGNQPQHFGDGTRLSIL.

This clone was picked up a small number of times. The CDR3 DNA sequence: TGTGCCAGCAGCCAATCGGGACAGCTGAACACTGAAGCTTTCTTT. This encodes CASSQSGQLNTEAFF. The chain recombines TRBV7-9 with TRBJ1-1, with TRBD1 identical over 7 bases. V trimming: 5 bases; J trimming: 0 bases; junction bases outside the gene matches: 6. The CDR3 has 15 residues. In germline, CDR1 is SEHNR, CDR2 FQNEAQ (reference sequence).

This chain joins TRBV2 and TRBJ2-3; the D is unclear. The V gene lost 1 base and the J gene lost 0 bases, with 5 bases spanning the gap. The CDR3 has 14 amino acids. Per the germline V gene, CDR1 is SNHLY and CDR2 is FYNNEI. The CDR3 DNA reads TGTGCCAGCAGTGAAGGTCTCAGCACAGATACGCAGTATTTT. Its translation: CASSEGLSTDTQYF. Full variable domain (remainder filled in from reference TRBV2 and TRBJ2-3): EPEVTQTPSHQVTQMGQEVILRCVPISNHLYFYWYRQILGQKVEFLVSFYNNEISEKSEIFDDQFSVERPDGSNFTLKIRSTKLEDSAMYFCASSEGLSTDTQYFGPGTRLTVL.

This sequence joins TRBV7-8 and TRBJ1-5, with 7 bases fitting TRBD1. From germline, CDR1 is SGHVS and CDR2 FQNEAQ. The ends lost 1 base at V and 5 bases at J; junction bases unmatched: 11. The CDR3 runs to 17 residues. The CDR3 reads CASSLGARTGVYQPQHF. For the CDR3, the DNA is TGTGCCAGCAGCTTAGGGGCGAGGACAGGCGTATATCAGCCCCAGCATTTT.

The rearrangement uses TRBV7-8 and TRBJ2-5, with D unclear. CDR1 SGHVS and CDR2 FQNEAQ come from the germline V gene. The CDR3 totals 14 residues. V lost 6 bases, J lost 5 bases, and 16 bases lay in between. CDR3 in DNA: TGTGCCAGCAGAGCATGGCTCCTGGACGAGACCCAGTACTTC. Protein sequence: CASRAWLLDETQYF.